The 27 T cell receptor beta chains listed next were all sequenced from one sample in a study of blood T cell repertoires in COVID-19 (dated by TCRdb to about 2020). The library was obtained by the immunoSEQ multiplex PCR assay. What TCRdb holds here is the immuneACCESS table cut down to in-frame rearrangements. Part of the clones is not present; checked against another copy, under half of the missing clones reflect an unresolved V gene, and the others are unexplained. Here the sample has 90,000 to 120,000 clones; about 79% occur a single time. Of the sample, roughly 3.4% falls within the top ten clones. The sample comprised peripheral blood. Every receptor here comes from a woman older than 75 with active or convalescent COVID-19.

This chain joins TRBV21-1 and TRBJ1-2; the table's D call of TRBD1 was not tested on the DNA. TRBV21-1 is flagged as a pseudogene. CDR3 size: 16 residues. CDR3 sequence: CASSPTKTGTDYGYTF. DNA for the CDR3: TGTGCCAGCAGCCCCACAAAAACAGGGACGGACTATGGCTACACCTTC.

The chain recombines TRBV19 with TRBJ1-2; 7 bases align to TRBD1. CDR3 length: 13 amino acids. In germline, CDR1 is LNHDA, CDR2 SQIVND (reference sequence). Losses at the gene ends were 3 bases for V and 4 bases for J; bases not matched to a gene: 2. The CDR3 loop reads CASSIDRVYGYTF. The DNA of the CDR3 is TGTGCCAGTAGTATCGACAGGGTCTATGGCTACACCTTC.

V and J are TRBV3-1 (or the pseudogene TRBV3-2) and TRBJ2-4; possible D gene TRBD1, 5 bases. V lost 4 bases, J lost 2 bases, and 9 bases lay in between. Germline CDR1 and CDR2: LGHDT and YNNKEL (reference sequence). The length of the CDR3 is 14 residues. CDR3 bases: TGTGCCAGCAGCCTAAGGGGTTCCAAAAACATTCAGTACTTC. This translates into CASSLRGSKNIQYF.

This clone has just one count. This chain uses TRBV5-1 with TRBJ2-4; D gene ambiguous. From germline, CDR1 is SGHRS and CDR2 YFSETQ. Trimming stripped 4 bases from V and 1 base from J, with 15 bases between. The CDR3 spans 16 residues. CDR3 protein: CASSTGPARAKNIQYF. In nucleotides, the CDR3 is TGCGCCAGCAGCACGGGTCCCGCTCGCGCCAAAAACATTCAGTACTTC.

The V call is TRBV30, the J call TRBJ2-1; 7 bases map to TRBD2. Per the germline V gene, CDR1 is GTSNPN and CDR2 is SVGIG (reference sequence). The CDR3 runs to 12 residues. After removal of 5 bases from V and 4 bases from J, the junction contained 2 bases not matched to a gene. CDR3 nucleotide sequence: TGTGCCTGGCTGCGGGGGTACAATGAGCAGTTCTTC. It encodes CAWLRGYNEQFF.

The chain employs TRBV7-8 and TRBJ1-2; D may be TRBD1 (6 bases). CDR3 length: 19 amino acids. Looked up from germline, CDR1 is SGHVS and CDR2 is FQNEAQ. Trimming left V 0 bases short and J 0 bases short, with 20 bases between. The chain's CDR3 is CASSLARTGPLIANYGYTF. Written as DNA, the CDR3 is TGTGCCAGCAGCTTAGCTCGAACAGGGCCCCTAATAGCTAACTATGGCTACACCTTC.

This chain links TRBV28 with TRBJ1-5; no reliable D call. From germline, CDR1 is MDHEN and CDR2 SYDVKM. Between the trimmed V and J ends, which lost 5 bases and 6 bases, there was a span of 8 bases. The length of the CDR3 is 12 residues. The CDR3: CASSPPLQPQHF. In DNA, the CDR3 is TGTGCCAGCAGTCCTCCTCTTCAGCCCCAGCATTTT.

Only one count was recorded for this clone. The chain combines TRBV5-6 with TRBJ1-2, with no clear D. V lost 0 bases, J lost 2 bases, and 8 bases lay in between. Germline V CDR1 and CDR2: SGHDT, YYEEEE. The CDR3 runs to 14 residues. Here the CDR3 reads CASSLVPENYGYTF. Written as DNA, the CDR3 is TGTGCCAGCAGCTTGGTTCCTGAGAACTATGGCTACACCTTC.

This chain's CDR3 is CASRGTGGTNSPLHF. The CDR3 nucleotides read TGTGCCAGCAGGGGGACAGGGGGCACTAATTCACCCCTCCACTTT. The genes are TRBV25-1 and TRBJ1-6; 12 nucleotides line up with TRBD1. The trim removed 6 bases at V and 6 bases at J, leaving 3 bases unmatched. CDR3 size: 15 residues. Germline CDR1 is MGHDK and CDR2 is SYGVNS.

V and J are TRBV5-1 and TRBJ2-1; TRBD2 matches 13 bases. There are 16 residues in the CDR3. V dropped 4 bases and J dropped 2; count of bases not matched to a gene: 3. Germline values: CDR1 SGHRS, CDR2 YFSETQ. The CDR3 reads CASSQGTSGTYNEQFF. CDR3 nucleotide sequence: TGCGCCAGCAGCCAAGGGACTAGCGGGACCTACAATGAGCAGTTCTTC.

The rearrangement joins TRBV9 to TRBJ1-1, with a weak D call TRBD1 (5 bases). Per germline, CDR1 SGDLS and CDR2 YYNGEE. V lost 5 bases, J lost 10 bases, and 15 bases lay in between. The CDR3 spans 12 residues. CDR3 coding DNA: TGTGCCAGCAGAAAAGACAGCCGCGGAGCTTTCTTT. The encoded protein is CASRKDSRGAFF.

The CDR3 loop reads CASSLKEGTDTQYF. In DNA form, the CDR3 reads TGTGCCAGCAGTTTGAAGGAGGGCACAGATACGCAGTATTTT. The rearrangement joins TRBV28 to TRBJ2-3; possible D gene TRBD2, 5 bases. This CDR3 contains 14 residues. Germline values: CDR1 MDHEN, CDR2 SYDVKM. Trimming stripped 3 bases from V and 1 base from J, with 8 bases between.

DNA for the CDR3: TGTGCCAAAAAAGGACAGGGGGCAAGGGCTGAAGCTTTCTTT. This gives the protein CAKKGQGARAEAFF. The chain is built from TRBV30 and TRBJ1-1, with 11 bases matching TRBD1. This CDR3 is built from 14 residues. Germline V lookup: CDR1 GTSNPN, CDR2 SVGIG (reference sequence). The ends lost 8 bases at V and 6 bases at J; junction bases unmatched: 11.

The CDR3 protein is CASSPGDRNTGELFF. The CDR3 DNA sequence: TGTGCCAGCAGCCCCGGGGACAGGAACACCGGGGAGCTGTTTTTT. The chain uses TRBV5-6 and TRBJ2-2; 7 bases are a match to TRBD1. V trimming: 4 bases; J trimming: 1 base; junction bases outside the gene matches: 4. Germline values: CDR1 SGHDT, CDR2 YYEEEE. The CDR3 runs 15 residues. Combining the CDR3 with reference TRBV5-6 and TRBJ2-2 gives the whole variable domain DAGVTQSPTHLIKTRGQQVTLRCSPKSGHDTVSWYQQALGQGPQFIFQYYEEEERQRGNFPDRFSGHQFPNYSSELNVNALLLGDSALYLCASSPGDRNTGELFFGEGSRLTVL.

The chain has TRBV30 and TRBJ1-6; the match to TRBD1 covers 8 bases. V lost 5 bases, J lost 2 bases, and 5 bases stayed unmatched. The length of the CDR3 is 15 residues. The germline V gene has CDR1 GTSNPN and CDR2 SVGIG (reference sequence). The CDR3 region is CAWAQGAAYNSPLHF. CDR3 nucleotide sequence: TGTGCCTGGGCCCAGGGGGCGGCCTATAATTCACCCCTCCACTTT.

The chain employs TRBV5-6 and TRBJ1-2; the D is unclear. Germline CDR1 SGHDT, CDR2 YYEEEE. The CDR3 is 15 amino acids. V was cut by 4 bases and J by 2 bases, with 15 bases left in between. CDR3 nucleotides: TGTGCCAGCAGCCGGGATCGGGTATCAAACTATGGCTACACCTTC. Translation: CASSRDRVSNYGYTF.

V usage is TRBV6-1 and J usage is TRBJ2-5, with D possibly TRBD2 on 5 matching bases. Germline CDR1 is MNHNS and CDR2 is SASEGT. The CDR3 is 16 residues long. The ends were cut back, 2 bases at V and 7 bases at J, with 20 bases in the middle. The CDR3 region is CASSELDSAVPRTQYF. The CDR3 bases are TGTGCCAGCAGTGAATTGGACTCCGCAGTTCCACGGACCCAGTACTTC.

The V call is TRBV21-1, the J call TRBJ2-1; the listed D gene, TRBD1, was not tested against the DNA. TRBV21-1 is deemed a pseudogene. The CDR3 runs 13 residues. This CDR3 is CARGAGDHNEQFF. In nucleotides, the CDR3 is TGTGCCAGGGGGGCTGGCGACCACAATGAGCAGTTCTTC.

The chain combines TRBV10-3 with TRBJ2-1; a weak D match, TRBD1 (7 bases). The germline V gene encodes CDR1 ENHRY and CDR2 SYGVKD. The CDR3 loop spans 14 amino acids. Trimming took off 8 bases at V and 7 bases at J, with 18 bases between the two ends. CDR3 nucleotides: TGTGCCATCCGCGGGACAGCCGTACAGAATGAGCAGTTCTTC. It yields the protein CAIRGTAVQNEQFF.

This clone has only a few counts. This rearrangement joins TRBV24-1 to TRBJ1-2; 7 nucleotides agree with TRBD1. V lost 4 bases, J lost 4 bases, and 2 bases stayed unmatched. CDR1 KGHDR and CDR2 SFDVKD come from the germline V gene. CDR3 length: 13 amino acids. CDR3 in amino acids: CATSDRDSYGYTF. The DNA for the CDR3 is TGTGCCACCAGTGACAGGGACAGCTATGGCTACACCTTC.

The J gene is TRBJ2-7, the V gene TRBV27; 8 bases line up with TRBD1. This CDR3 has 15 residues. The germline gives CDR1 MNHEY, CDR2 SMNVEV (reference sequence). Trimming removed 4 bases from V and 2 bases from J; junction bases left unmatched: 7. For the CDR3, the DNA is TGTGCCAGCAGTTGGTCCCTCAGGGGGCCCTACGAGCAGTACTTC. Its protein product is CASSWSLRGPYEQYF.

The chain employs TRBV30 and TRBJ1-1; D is possibly TRBD1 (5 bases). Germline V gene sequence: CDR1 GTSNPN, CDR2 SVGIG (reference sequence). Deletions cut 3 bases from V and 5 bases from J, with 13 bases between. CDR3 length: 13 residues. The CDR3, as DNA: TGTGCCTGGAGCGGGACTGAGGGAACTGAAGCTTTCTTT. This sequence encodes CAWSGTEGTEAFF.

The V and J genes are TRBV18 and TRBJ1-1, with 9 bases identical to TRBD1. The V gene's germline CDR1 is KGHSH and CDR2 LQKENI. V was pared by 3 bases and J by 10 bases, with 12 bases of the junction left unmatched. This CDR3 contains 15 residues. DNA for the CDR3: TGTGCCAGCTCACCCAACCATCTGACAGGGGGTCGAGCTTTCTTT. Protein sequence: CASSPNHLTGGRAFF.

The chain joins TRBV4-2 to TRBJ2-5; perhaps TRBD1 as D (6 bases). CDR1 and CDR2 from the germline V gene are LGHNA and YNFKEQ. The V and J ends lost 3 bases and 5 bases respectively, with 16 bases between them. The CDR3 totals 15 residues. The CDR3: CASSQTQGEGETQYF. The CDR3 DNA reads TGTGCCAGCAGCCAGACACAGGGAGAAGGGGAGACCCAGTACTTC.

This chain connects TRBV28 to TRBJ2-4, with 11 positions matching TRBD1. The CDR3 extends over 15 amino acids. V lost 6 bases and J lost 7; bases outside the gene matches: 8. Germline V gene data show CDR1 as MDHEN and CDR2 as SYDVKM. Here the CDR3 DNA reads TGTGCCAGCAGCCTCACACGGGACAGGGGGAACATTCAGTACTTC. Translation: CASSLTRDRGNIQYF.

This chain connects TRBV7-9 to TRBJ2-2, with TRBD2 as a possible D gene (5 bases). This CDR3 has 14 amino acids. Per the germline V gene, CDR1 is SEHNR and CDR2 is FQNEAQ (reference sequence). Trimming removed 1 base from V and 7 bases from J, with 10 bases in between. CDR3 DNA: TGTGCCAGCAGCTTAGTTTCGGGGATCGGGGAGCTGTTTTTT. Its translation: CASSLVSGIGELFF.

The J gene is TRBJ2-7, the V gene TRBV6-5, with a weak D call TRBD1 (5 bases). Germline V gene sequence: CDR1 MNHEY, CDR2 SVGAGI. Trimming removed 8 bases at V and 2 bases at J, with 10 bases between. The CDR3 spans 12 residues. As DNA, the CDR3 is TGTGCCAGCTTGGGGCGTACCTACGAGCAGTACTTC. It translates to CASLGRTYEQYF.